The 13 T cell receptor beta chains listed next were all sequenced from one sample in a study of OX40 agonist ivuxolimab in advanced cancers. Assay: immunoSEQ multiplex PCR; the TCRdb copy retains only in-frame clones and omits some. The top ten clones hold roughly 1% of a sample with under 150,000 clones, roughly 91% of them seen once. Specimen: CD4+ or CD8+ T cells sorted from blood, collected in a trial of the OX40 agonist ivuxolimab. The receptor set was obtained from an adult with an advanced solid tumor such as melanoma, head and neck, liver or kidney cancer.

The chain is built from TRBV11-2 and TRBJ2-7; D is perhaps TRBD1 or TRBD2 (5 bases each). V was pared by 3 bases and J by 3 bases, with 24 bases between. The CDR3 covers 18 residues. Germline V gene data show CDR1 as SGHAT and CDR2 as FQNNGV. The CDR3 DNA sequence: TGTGCCAGCAGCTTGGGGCCGCCGACCGGGGACGCTTACTACGAGCAGTACTTC. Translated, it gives CASSLGPPTGDAYYEQYF.

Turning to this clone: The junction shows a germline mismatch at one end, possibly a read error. The CDR3 region is CASTQNVGGVEAFF. CDR3 in DNA: TGCGCCAGCACCCAAAACGTGGGGGGGGTTGAAGCTTTCTTT. The chain has TRBV4-1 and TRBJ1-1; maybe TRBD1 (5 bases). CDR1 and CDR2 from the germline V gene are MGHRA and YSYEKL. The CDR3 runs 14 residues.

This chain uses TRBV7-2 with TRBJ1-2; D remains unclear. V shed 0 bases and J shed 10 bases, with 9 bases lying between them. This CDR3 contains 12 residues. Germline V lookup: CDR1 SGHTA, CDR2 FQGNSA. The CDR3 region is CASSLARYNYTF. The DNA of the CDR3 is TGTGCCAGCAGCTTAGCTCGGTATAACTACACCTTC.

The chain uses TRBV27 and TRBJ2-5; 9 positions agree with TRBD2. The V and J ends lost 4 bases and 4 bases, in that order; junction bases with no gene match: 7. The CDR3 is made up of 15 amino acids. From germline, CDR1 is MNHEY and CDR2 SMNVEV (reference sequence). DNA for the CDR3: TGTGCCAGCAGTTCCCGACTAGCGGAGGGAGAGACCCAGTACTTC. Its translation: CASSSRLAEGETQYF.

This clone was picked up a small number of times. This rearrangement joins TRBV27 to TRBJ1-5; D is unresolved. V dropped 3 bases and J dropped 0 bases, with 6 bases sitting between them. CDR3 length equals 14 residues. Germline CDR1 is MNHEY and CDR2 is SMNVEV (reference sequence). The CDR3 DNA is TGTGCCAGCAGTTTGGGAAATAGCAATCAGCCCCAGCATTTT. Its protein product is CASSLGNSNQPQHF.

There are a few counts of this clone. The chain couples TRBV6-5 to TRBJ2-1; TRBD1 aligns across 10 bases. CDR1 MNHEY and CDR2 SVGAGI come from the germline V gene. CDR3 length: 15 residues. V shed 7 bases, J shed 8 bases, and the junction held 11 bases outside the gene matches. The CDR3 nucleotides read TGTGCCAGCACCTCACCCGGGACAGGGGATGATGAGCAGTTCTTC. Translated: CASTSPGTGDDEQFF.

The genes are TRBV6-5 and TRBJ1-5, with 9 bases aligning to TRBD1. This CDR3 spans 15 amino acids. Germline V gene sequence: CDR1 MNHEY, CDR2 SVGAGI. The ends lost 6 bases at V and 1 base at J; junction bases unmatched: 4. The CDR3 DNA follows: TGTGCCAGCAGGTTGGGACAGGGCAGCAATCAGCCCCAGCATTTT. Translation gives CASRLGQGSNQPQHF.

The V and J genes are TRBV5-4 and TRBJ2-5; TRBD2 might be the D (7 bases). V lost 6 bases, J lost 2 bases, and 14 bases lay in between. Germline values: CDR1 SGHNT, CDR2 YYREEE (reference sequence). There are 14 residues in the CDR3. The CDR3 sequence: CASTLGGDQETQYF. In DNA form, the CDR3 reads TGTGCCAGCACCCTAGGGGGGGATCAAGAGACCCAGTACTTC.

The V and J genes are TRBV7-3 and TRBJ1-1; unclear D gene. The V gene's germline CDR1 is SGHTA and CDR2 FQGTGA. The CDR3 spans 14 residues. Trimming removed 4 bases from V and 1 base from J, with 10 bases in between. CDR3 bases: TGTGCCAGCAGCTCCCCCCTCGGGAACACTGAAGCTTTCTTT. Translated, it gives CASSSPLGNTEAFF. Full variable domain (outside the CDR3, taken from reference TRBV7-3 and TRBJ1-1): GAGVSQTPSNKVTEKGKYVELRCDPISGHTALYWYRQSLGQGPEFLIYFQGTGAADDSGLPNDRFFAVRPEGSVSTLKIQRTERGDSAVYLCASSSPLGNTEAFFGQGTRLTVV.

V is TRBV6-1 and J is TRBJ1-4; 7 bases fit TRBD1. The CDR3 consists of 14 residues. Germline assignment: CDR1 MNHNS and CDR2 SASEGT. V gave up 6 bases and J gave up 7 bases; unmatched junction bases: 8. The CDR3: CASRVQGRGEKLFF. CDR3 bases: TGTGCCAGCAGGGTACAGGGGCGCGGTGAAAAACTGTTTTTT.

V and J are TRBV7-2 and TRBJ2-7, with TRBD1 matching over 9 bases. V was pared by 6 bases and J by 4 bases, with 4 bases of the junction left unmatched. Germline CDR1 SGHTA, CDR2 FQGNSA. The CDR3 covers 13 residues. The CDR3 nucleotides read TGTGCCAGCAGTCGGGACAGGGAATACGAGCAGTACTTC. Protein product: CASSRDREYEQYF.

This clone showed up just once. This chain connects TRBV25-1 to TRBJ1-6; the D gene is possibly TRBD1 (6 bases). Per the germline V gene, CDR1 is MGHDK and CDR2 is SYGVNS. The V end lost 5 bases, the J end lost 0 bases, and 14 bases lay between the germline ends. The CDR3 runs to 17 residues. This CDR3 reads CASSRGSIASYNSPLHF. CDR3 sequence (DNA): TGTGCCAGCAGTAGGGGGTCTATAGCCTCCTATAATTCACCCCTCCACTTT.

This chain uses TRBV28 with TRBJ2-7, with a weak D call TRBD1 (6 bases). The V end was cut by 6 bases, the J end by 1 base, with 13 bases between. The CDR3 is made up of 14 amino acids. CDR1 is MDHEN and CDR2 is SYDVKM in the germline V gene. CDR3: CASRQGQRSYEQYF. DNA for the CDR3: TGTGCCAGCAGACAGGGTCAGCGTTCCTACGAGCAGTACTTC.